This passage covers 31 T cell receptor beta chains from one sample sequenced in a study of T-cell reconstitution after alpha-beta-depleted transplantation in children. Molecular barcoding with unique molecular identifiers was used for the TCRbeta library. TCRdb itself ran the PCR reads through MiXCR, one entry per CDR3 protein. The sample records 600,000 to 800,000 distinct CDR3 sequences, roughly 13% being singletons. The specimen comprised PBMCs, sampled before TCRalphabeta/CD19-depleted stem cell transplant. The receptors shown here come from a girl aged 2-15 years with congenital amegakaryocytic thrombocytopenia, due to receive a stem cell transplant.

This chain joins TRBV20-1 and TRBJ2-1, with 14 positions matching TRBD2. The CDR3 loop spans 16 amino acids. The germline V gene has CDR1 DFQATT and CDR2 SNEGSKA (reference sequence). V shed 0 bases and J 9 bases; nucleotides not matched to a gene: 7. The CDR3 spells CSAREGGTSGRTEQFF. The CDR3 DNA reads TGCAGTGCTAGAGAGGGAGGGACTAGCGGGAGAACTGAGCAGTTCTTC.

With regard to this clonotype: This may come from a read error, since a much larger clone is one base off. CDR3 amino acids: CSANMNTEAFF. The CDR3 DNA follows: TGCAGTGCGAACATGAACACTGAAGCTTTCTTT. The V and J genes are TRBV20-1 and TRBJ1-1; D is unclear. Germline V gene sequence: CDR1 DFQATT, CDR2 SNEGSKA (reference sequence). V lost 6 bases, J lost 0 bases, and 5 bases lay in between. The CDR3 has 11 amino acids.

This clonotype was recorded at least ten times. The chain recombines TRBV5-1 with TRBJ2-1, with D uncertain. Germline V gene data show CDR1 as SGHRS and CDR2 as YFSETQ. The CDR3 loop spans 13 amino acids. Trimming removed 3 bases at V and 8 bases at J, with 12 bases between. This CDR3 is CASSSDRLDEQFF. CDR3 coding DNA: TGCGCCAGCAGCTCCGACCGCCTGGATGAGCAGTTCTTC.

This clonotype came up a few times. This chain connects TRBV7-9 to TRBJ2-3; no clear D. This CDR3 has 14 residues. CDR1 and CDR2 from the germline V gene are SEHNR and FQNEAQ (reference sequence). The ends were cut back, 5 bases at V and 1 base at J, with 10 bases in the middle. The CDR3 loop is CASSPPLGTDTQYF. For the CDR3, the DNA is TGTGCCAGCAGCCCCCCTTTGGGCACAGATACGCAGTATTTT.

This clonotype has just a few counts. The chain employs TRBV12-3 or TRBV12-4 and TRBJ2-2; TRBD1 agrees at 10 bases. V was pared by 7 bases and J by 3 bases, with 5 bases of the junction left unmatched. CDR3 size: 15 residues. The CDR3: CASTLGTGDTGELFF. The DNA of the CDR3 is TGTGCCAGCACCTTGGGGACAGGGGACACCGGGGAGCTGTTTTTT.

This clonotype was observed many times. The genes are TRBV20-1 and TRBJ2-1, with 14 nucleotides matching TRBD2. The germline V gene encodes CDR1 DFQATT and CDR2 SNEGSKA (reference sequence). V lost 5 bases to trimming and J lost 8 bases; unmatched junction nucleotides: 11. The CDR3 runs to 16 residues. The CDR3 here is CSADPGLAGVGDEQFF. In DNA, the CDR3 is TGCAGTGCTGACCCGGGACTAGCGGGAGTTGGAGATGAGCAGTTCTTC.

This clonotype was detected a few times. The chain links TRBV7-9 to TRBJ2-5; 11 bases are shared with TRBD2. The germline CDR1 and CDR2 sequences are SEHNR and FQNEAQ (reference sequence). V was pared by 4 bases and J by 3 bases, with 4 bases of the junction left unmatched. CDR3 length equals 15 residues. The CDR3 DNA follows: TGTGCCAGCAGCTCACTAGCGGGAGCCGAAGAGACCCAGTACTTC. Its protein is CASSSLAGAEETQYF.

In regard to this clonotype: This may be a read error, as it is one base from a much larger clone. The chain links TRBV5-1 to TRBJ2-1; TRBD2 agrees at 10 bases. Germline CDR1 SGHRS, CDR2 YFSETQ. The CDR3 sequence is 15 residues long. CDR3 in DNA: TGCGCCTGCAGCTTGGATCTAGCGGGAGTATATGAGCAGTTCTTC. Protein: CACSLDLAGVYEQFF.

This clonotype showed up many times. This rearrangement joins TRBV29-1 to TRBJ2-1, with 7 bases lining up with TRBD2. V shed 1 base and J 0 bases; nucleotides not matched to a gene: 9. This CDR3 contains 17 residues. Germline V gene data show CDR1 as SQVTM and CDR2 as ANQGSEA. The CDR3 DNA reads TGCAGCGTTGAAGGCCGCGCGGGAGCCCCCTCCTACAATGAGCAGTTCTTC. It yields the protein CSVEGRAGAPSYNEQFF.

This clonotype was observed at least ten times. This chain joins TRBV12-3 or TRBV12-4 and TRBJ1-6; D possibly corresponds to TRBD1 (5 bases). CDR3 length: 16 residues. The germline V and J ends were trimmed by 6 bases and 7 bases, with 19 bases remaining between them. CDR3 nucleotide sequence: TGTGCCAGCAGCCGACCCCTCGGGGACCTAAATTCACCCCTCCACTTT. Its protein is CASSRPLGDLNSPLHF.

The chain links TRBV7-2 to TRBJ2-7, with 13 nucleotides matching TRBD2. This CDR3 is built from 16 residues. Per germline, CDR1 SGHTA and CDR2 FQGNSA. V shed 3 bases and J 3 bases; nucleotides not matched to a gene: 5. CDR3 in DNA: TGTGCCAGCAGCTTGCGGACTAGCGGGAGCTACTACGAGCAGTACTTC. Amino acid sequence: CASSLRTSGSYYEQYF.

This clonotype was seen more than once but under ten times. Here the CDR3 DNA reads TGTGCCAGCAGCTTATGGGGATTGGACGGGGGAAACATTCAGTACTTC. Translating it yields CASSLWGLDGGNIQYF. The chain employs TRBV7-2 and TRBJ2-4; a possible D gene is TRBD2 (6 bases). The V end was cut by 2 bases, the J end by 6 bases, with 17 bases between. This CDR3 spans 16 amino acids. Germline CDR1 reads SGHTA; CDR2 reads FQGNSA.

This clonotype appeared many times. The chain carries TRBV12-3 or TRBV12-4 and TRBJ2-7, with D possibly matching TRBD1 (6 bases). Between the trimmed V and J ends, which lost 6 bases and 7 bases, there was a span of 19 bases. The length of the CDR3 is 14 residues. CDR3 sequence (DNA): TGTGCCAGCAGCCTATACGACAGGAAGGGAGAGCAGTACTTC. This encodes CASSLYDRKGEQYF.

The chain links TRBV5-1 to TRBJ2-3; D gene unclear. CDR1 is SGHRS, CDR2 YFSETQ, per germline. The CDR3 consists of 13 residues. Between the trimmed V and J ends, which lost 2 bases and 7 bases, there was a span of 11 bases. CDR3 residues: CASSLGLVNTQYF. DNA for the CDR3: TGCGCCAGCAGCTTAGGGCTAGTAAATACGCAGTATTTT.

V usage is TRBV7-3 and J usage is TRBJ2-6; a possible D gene is TRBD1 (6 bases). Germline CDR1 and CDR2: SGHTA and FQGTGA. The V end was cut by 5 bases, the J end by 0 bases, with 23 bases between. The CDR3 is made up of 20 amino acids. CDR3 protein: CASSPRTASSFDSGANVLTF. DNA for the CDR3: TGTGCCAGCAGCCCACGGACAGCGTCGTCCTTCGACTCTGGGGCCAACGTCCTGACTTTC.

This clonotype was seen many times. The V and J genes are TRBV5-1 and TRBJ2-7; D is unresolved. V lost 1 base, J lost 6 bases, and 5 bases lay in between. Per the germline V gene, CDR1 is SGHRS and CDR2 is YFSETQ. The CDR3 length is 11 residues. The CDR3 DNA follows: TGCGCCAGCAGCTTGAACGTCGAGCAGTACTTC. Its translation is CASSLNVEQYF.

Ten or more counts support this clonotype. The chain couples TRBV20-1 to TRBJ2-5; D not certain. Per the germline V gene, CDR1 is DFQATT and CDR2 is SNEGSKA (reference sequence). The CDR3 spans 14 residues. V dropped 2 bases and J dropped 8 bases, with 18 bases sitting between them. CDR3 region: CSARSRPQRATQYF. The CDR3 nucleotides read TGCAGTGCTAGATCTCGACCACAACGTGCAACCCAGTACTTC.

In its sample, this clonotype was seen a few times. The gene calls are TRBV29-1 and TRBJ2-7; no reliable D call. CDR1 is SQVTM, CDR2 ANQGSEA, per germline. The CDR3 has 14 residues. Trimming pared 3 bases from V and 4 bases from J, leaving 16 bases between. CDR3 in DNA: TGCAGCGTTGAGGTGTTTTCAGAGAGTTACGAGCAGTACTTC. Protein: CSVEVFSESYEQYF.

This clonotype was found a few times. The chain recombines TRBV5-1 with TRBJ2-7; a possible D gene is TRBD1 (5 bases). The germline gives CDR1 SGHRS, CDR2 YFSETQ. CDR3 size: 13 residues. V gave up 4 bases and J gave up 2 bases, with 10 bases separating them. The CDR3 protein is CASSVDTAYEQYF. For the CDR3, the DNA is TGCGCCAGCAGCGTGGACACCGCCTACGAGCAGTACTTC.

This clonotype occurred many times. The chain is built from TRBV20-1 and TRBJ2-1; unclear D gene. CDR1 and CDR2 (germline): DFQATT, SNEGSKA (reference sequence). The CDR3 spans 13 residues. Trimming pared 5 bases from V and 7 bases from J, leaving 15 bases between. This CDR3 is CSAHRTGGNEQFF. The CDR3 coding sequence is TGCAGTGCTCACCGGACGGGTGGGAATGAGCAGTTCTTC.

This clonotype showed up just a few times. The gene calls are TRBV20-1 and TRBJ2-1; TRBD2 matches at 10 bases. The CDR3 has 14 amino acids. The V and J ends lost 6 bases and 10 bases, in that order; junction bases with no gene match: 12. From germline, CDR1 is DFQATT and CDR2 SNEGSKA (reference sequence). Here the CDR3 DNA reads TGCAGTGCGGTCCTTAGCGGGAGGAGGAGGGAGCAGTTCTTC. Translating it yields CSAVLSGRRREQFF.

This clonotype was seen repeatedly, ten times or more. The chain uses TRBV20-1 and TRBJ2-7; 10 nucleotides match TRBD2. The CDR3 length is 16 residues. Germline-derived CDR1 and CDR2 are DFQATT and SNEGSKA (reference sequence). V was pared by 5 bases and J by 5 bases, with 15 bases of the junction left unmatched. The CDR3 spells CSAHGLAEYKVHEQYF. CDR3 in DNA: TGCAGTGCTCACGGACTAGCGGAGTATAAGGTCCACGAGCAGTACTTC.

In its sample, this clonotype was seen many times. The chain is built from TRBV7-9 and TRBJ2-3, with D tentatively TRBD2 (5 bases). The germline V gene has CDR1 SEHNR and CDR2 FQNEAQ (reference sequence). V was pared by 4 bases and J by 2 bases, with 10 bases between. The CDR3 is 14 amino acids. The CDR3 nucleotides read TGTGCCAGCAGCTCACTAGTATACACAGATACGCAGTATTTT. This encodes CASSSLVYTDTQYF. The variable domain in full, completed from reference TRBV7-9 and TRBJ2-3, reads DTGVSQNPRHKITKRGQNVTFRCDPISEHNRLYWYRQTLGQGPEFLTYFQNEAQLEKSRLLSDRFSAERPKGSFSTLEIQRTEQGDSAMYLCASSSLVYTDTQYFGPGTRLTVL.

This clonotype was found many times. The genes are TRBV12-3 or TRBV12-4 and TRBJ1-4, with unresolved D. The CDR3 loop spans 14 amino acids. The V gene lost 2 bases and the J gene lost 8 bases, with 12 bases spanning the gap. The CDR3 nucleotides read TGTGCCAGCAGTTTATTCGGGATAAGGGAAAAACTGTTTTTT. It codes for CASSLFGIREKLFF.

J is TRBJ1-3 and V is TRBV20-1; D call uncertain. V dropped 0 bases and J dropped 1 base, with 13 bases sitting between them. This CDR3 contains 16 residues. Germline V gives CDR1 DFQATT, CDR2 SNEGSKA (reference sequence). CDR3 in DNA: TGCAGTGCTAGAGATCGGTGGGCGGGGTCTGGAAACACCATATATTTT. Its protein product is CSARDRWAGSGNTIYF.

This clonotype was counted ten times or more. The chain has TRBV20-1 and TRBJ2-1; D is perhaps TRBD2 (5 bases). Between the trimmed V and J ends, which lost 5 bases and 6 bases, there was a span of 20 bases. The CDR3 extends over 15 amino acids. Germline V CDR1 and CDR2: DFQATT, SNEGSKA (reference sequence). The CDR3 loop reads CSALDPSGSVNEQFF. CDR3 bases: TGCAGTGCTCTGGACCCCTCGGGATCAGTCAATGAGCAGTTCTTC.

This clonotype was counted between two and nine times. The chain couples TRBV5-1 to TRBJ2-3, with a weak D call TRBD2 (5 bases). Germline CDR1 is SGHRS and CDR2 is YFSETQ. V gave up 6 bases and J gave up 0 bases, with 11 bases separating them. The CDR3 consists of 14 residues. The chain's CDR3 is CASMGANSTDTQYF. The CDR3 region has the DNA TGCGCCAGCATGGGAGCTAACAGCACAGATACGCAGTATTTT.

This rearrangement joins TRBV7-9 to TRBJ2-3; 9 positions match TRBD1. The germline V gene has CDR1 SEHNR and CDR2 FQNEAQ (reference sequence). The V segment lost 0 bases and the J segment 4 bases; nucleotides outside the gene matches: 5. The CDR3 is 16 amino acids. The CDR3: CASSLAPGQGSDTQYF. The CDR3 DNA is TGTGCCAGCAGCTTAGCCCCGGGACAGGGATCAGATACGCAGTATTTT.

The sample holds many counts of this clonotype. The chain has TRBV6-5 and TRBJ2-3; D gene unclear. V lost 5 bases and J 2 bases, leaving 5 bases between the germline ends. The germline gives CDR1 MNHEY, CDR2 SVGAGI. The CDR3 totals 12 residues. The CDR3 DNA follows: TGTGCCAGCAGTCGTACCACAGATACGCAGTATTTT. Protein: CASSRTTDTQYF.

This rearrangement joins TRBV10-3 to TRBJ2-1; no clear D gene. CDR3 length: 13 residues. Germline values: CDR1 ENHRY, CDR2 SYGVKD. Trimming removed 8 bases from V and 3 bases from J, with 11 bases in between. The CDR3 nucleotides read TGTGCCATCGGTGGCCAGTACTACAATGAGCAGTTCTTC. Translation gives CAIGGQYYNEQFF.

This chain joins TRBV12-3 or TRBV12-4 and TRBJ1-2; no clear D. The CDR3 spans 12 residues. Trimming stripped 3 bases from V and 8 bases from J, with 10 bases between. The CDR3 nucleotides read TGTGCCAGCAGTTTTGACCGAAGCGGCTACACCTTC. It translates to CASSFDRSGYTF.